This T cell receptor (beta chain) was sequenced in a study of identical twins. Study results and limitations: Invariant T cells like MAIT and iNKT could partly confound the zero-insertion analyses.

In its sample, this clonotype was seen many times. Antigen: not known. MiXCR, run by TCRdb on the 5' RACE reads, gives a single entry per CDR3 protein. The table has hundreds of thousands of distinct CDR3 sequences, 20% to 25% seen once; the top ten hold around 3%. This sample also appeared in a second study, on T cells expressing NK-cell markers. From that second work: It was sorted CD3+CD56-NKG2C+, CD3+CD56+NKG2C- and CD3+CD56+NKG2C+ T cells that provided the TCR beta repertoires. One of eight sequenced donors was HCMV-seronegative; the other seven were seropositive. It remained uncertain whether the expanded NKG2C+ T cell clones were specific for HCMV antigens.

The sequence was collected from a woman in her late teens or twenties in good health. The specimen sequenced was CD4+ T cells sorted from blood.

The CDR3 reads CASRSLRAHYGYTF. CDR3 coding DNA: TGTGCCAGCAGGTCGTTAAGGGCTCACTATGGCTACACCTTC. The rearrangement uses TRBV12-3 or TRBV12-4 and TRBJ1-2; D is ambiguous. CDR3 length: 14 residues. Trimming cost V 6 bases and J 3 bases, with 14 bases left between them.